This is a list of T cell receptor beta chains from one sample in a study of control samples from healthy donors and cancer patients. Method: immunoSEQ multiplex PCR; TCRdb's copy keeps in-frame clones and lacks some. The sample records 150,000 or so clones, roughly 93% being singletons. Sequencing was done on a sample of blood. These receptors came from a man aged 18-30 years in good health. Each CDR3 is given with its conserved first and last residue. A D gene is named only where the DNA matches it firmly.

>NA|TRBJ2-1|TRBV10-1
TGCGCCAGCAGTGAGACGGGCGGCTTTTCCTACAATGAGCAGTTCTTC
CASSETGGFSYNEQFF
>NA|TRBJ1-5|TRBV6-5
TGTGCCAGCAGTTTAACACAGGGTTGGAGTCAGCCCCAGCATTTT
CASSLTQGWSQPQHF
>NA|TRBJ2-1|TRBV19
TGTGCCAGTAGCCCTCGTAGATCTGGTGCATCGGGGGGCAGCTCCTACAATGAGCAGTTCTTC
CASSPRRSGASGGSSYNEQFF
>NA|TRBJ1-1|TRBV7-3
TGTGCCAGCAGCCCAACTGAGGGGAGGAACACTGAAGCTTTCTTT
CASSPTEGRNTEAFF
>NA|TRBJ2-1|TRBV11-2
TGTGCCAGCAGCTTAGAGAGCTGGATCGGTGAGCAGTTCTTC
CASSLESWIGEQFF
>NA|TRBJ1-2|TRBV7-9
TGTGCCAGCAGCGTGCACCAGGCCAACTATGGCTACACCTTC
CASSVHQANYGYTF
>TRBD1|TRBJ1-2|TRBV6-6
TGTGCCAGCACCCTAACAGGGGGCGCTGGCTACACCTTC
CASTLTGGAGYTF
>TRBD2|TRBJ2-1|TRBV2
TGTGCCAGCAGTCCGACTTGGGGACTAGCGGGTCCAAGCTCCTACAATGAGCAGTTCTTC
CASSPTWGLAGPSSYNEQFF
>TRBD1|TRBJ1-1|TRBV4-1
TGCGCCAGCAGCCAAGAAACACAGGGGGTAACTTTGGACACTGAAGCTTTCTTT
CASSQETQGVTLDTEAFF
>NA|TRBJ2-7|TRBV7-2
TGTGCCAGCAGCTCGGGGGGCGTGGGGACAGGACCGTACGAGCAGTACTTC
CASSSGGVGTGPYEQYF
>NA|TRBJ1-1|TRBV11-2
TGTGCCAGCAGCTGGACCAGGGTGAACACTGAAGCTTTCTTT
CASSWTRVNTEAFF
>NA|TRBJ2-1|TRBV21-1
TGTGCCAGCAGCAAAGACGGGACCCTTCGGGCGCCCTGGGGCTACAATGAGCAGTTCTTC
CASSKDGTLRAPWGYNEQFF
>TRBD2|TRBJ2-1|TRBV19
TGTGCCAGTAGTATAGCAGCGGGAGAGGGGAATGAGCAGTTCTTC
CASSIAAGEGNEQFF